This passage covers 19 T cell receptor beta chains from one sample sequenced in a study of blood T cell repertoires in COVID-19. The table came from immunoSEQ multiplex PCR; TCRdb's copy has only in-frame clones and leaves some out. Of over 70,000 clones detected, 91% appear once; the ten largest clones hold approximately 2.2%. The sample comprised peripheral blood. These receptor sequences come from a human donor with active COVID-19. The donor label of this sample is uncertain.

This chain uses TRBV7-2 with TRBJ1-6, with D unresolved. CDR1 is SGHTA, CDR2 FQGNSA, per germline. This CDR3 has 13 residues. V was pared by 6 bases and J by 8 bases, with 11 bases between. The CDR3 DNA follows: TGTGCCAGCAGGCCGGGTAGTTATTCACCCCTCCACTTT. It is translated as CASRPGSYSPLHF.

A single count supports this clone. This chain joins TRBV19 and TRBJ1-1, with D uncertain. The length of the CDR3 is 16 residues. Germline-derived CDR1 and CDR2 are LNHDA and SQIVND (reference sequence). V lost 1 base, J lost 2 bases, and 14 bases lay in between. CDR3: CASSIGGSAINTEAFF. The CDR3, as DNA: TGTGCCAGTAGTATAGGTGGGTCAGCGATAAACACTGAAGCTTTCTTT.

The rearrangement links TRBV4-2 to TRBJ1-4, with D possibly TRBD1 on 5 matching bases. V was shortened by 4 bases and J by 4 bases, with 13 bases between the two germline ends. Germline V gene data show CDR1 as LGHNA and CDR2 as YNFKEQ. This CDR3 has 15 residues. The CDR3 sequence is CASSPLGGDNEKLFF. For the CDR3, the DNA is TGTGCCAGCAGCCCGCTTGGGGGGGATAATGAAAAACTGTTTTTT.

The chain combines TRBV6-1 with TRBJ1-4; D ambiguous. The CDR3 length is 18 residues. Germline lookup yields CDR1 MNHNS and CDR2 SASEGT. Trimming left V 1 base short and J 4 bases short, with 19 bases between. CDR3 residues: CASSEVGLRGFGNEKLFF. In nucleotides, the CDR3 is TGTGCCAGCAGTGAAGTGGGTTTACGCGGCTTCGGTAATGAAAAACTGTTTTTT.

Comments on this clone: Other nucleotide sequences in the sample specify the same CDR3. V and J are TRBV12-3 or TRBV12-4 and TRBJ1-1, with D hard to call. This CDR3 spans 12 amino acids. V was trimmed by 5 bases and J by 5 bases, leaving 9 bases between them. For the CDR3, the DNA is TGTGCCAGCAGTAGGCGGAGAACTGAAGCTTTCTTT. Its translation is CASSRRRTEAFF.

The J gene is TRBJ1-1, the V gene TRBV10-3; 8 bases are shared with TRBD1. Losses at the gene ends were 6 bases for V and 1 base for J; bases not matched to a gene: 4. There are 14 residues in the CDR3. Germline loops: CDR1 ENHRY, CDR2 SYGVKD. CDR3 sequence (DNA): TGTGCCATCAGGCAGGGGGCTCCGAACACTGAAGCTTTCTTT. It is translated as CAIRQGAPNTEAFF.

V gene TRBV6-4 combines with J gene TRBJ2-6; D is uncertain. Germline CDR1 reads MRHNA; CDR2 reads SNTAGT. V was shortened by 0 bases and J by 0 bases, with 3 bases between the two germline ends. The CDR3 extends over 15 amino acids. CDR3 loop: CASSDSLSGANVLTF. CDR3 DNA sequence: TGTGCCAGCAGTGACTCACTCTCTGGGGCCAACGTCCTGACTTTC.

The chain recombines TRBV7-3 with TRBJ1-2; a weak D match, TRBD1 (6 bases). Germline V lookup: CDR1 SGHTA, CDR2 FQGTGA. The CDR3 consists of 16 residues. V lost 0 bases, J lost 2 bases, and 13 bases lay in between. The CDR3 DNA is TGTGCCAGCAGCTTAACGGCGCAGGGGACGAACTATGGCTACACCTTC. It codes for CASSLTAQGTNYGYTF.

The sample holds one count of this clone. The CDR3 DNA reads as TGTGCCAGCAGTTTAGAGGGATTACCTCGGGAAAAACTGTTTTTT. Amino acid sequence: CASSLEGLPREKLFF. The chain uses TRBV28 and TRBJ1-4, with D unresolved. The CDR3 loop spans 15 amino acids. Germline assignment: CDR1 MDHEN and CDR2 SYDVKM. V dropped 2 bases and J dropped 8 bases, with 15 bases sitting between them. The variable domain in full, with the rest retrieved from reference TRBV28 and TRBJ1-4, is DVKVTQSSRYLVKRTGEKVFLECVQDMDHENMFWYRQDPGLGLRLIYFSYDVKMKEKGDIPEGYSVSREKKERFSLILESASTNQTSMYLCASSLEGLPREKLFFGSGTQLSVL.

The genes are TRBV9 and TRBJ1-6; D perhaps matches TRBD1 (5 bases). This CDR3 comprises 16 residues. The V end was cut by 0 bases, the J end by 7 bases, with 14 bases between. From germline, CDR1 is SGDLS and CDR2 YYNGEE. CDR3 in DNA: TGTGCCAGCAGCGTAGAACTGGACACGTCGAATTCACCCCTCCACTTT. Encoded protein: CASSVELDTSNSPLHF.

This sequence joins TRBV5-1 and TRBJ2-1, with D perhaps TRBD2 (5 bases). CDR3 length: 15 residues. V was trimmed by 0 bases and J by 8 bases, leaving 15 bases between them. Per germline, CDR1 SGHRS and CDR2 YFSETQ. CDR3 DNA sequence: TGCGCCAGCAGCTTGGCCGGCGGGCCGGAGGATGAGCAGTTCTTC. This translates into CASSLAGGPEDEQFF.

This rearrangement joins TRBV5-6 to TRBJ1-3, with TRBD1 identical over 10 bases. The CDR3 is made up of 15 amino acids. Germline lookup yields CDR1 SGHDT and CDR2 YYEEEE. After removal of 4 bases from V and 3 bases from J, the junction contained 4 bases not matched to a gene. CDR3 nucleotide sequence: TGTGCCAGCAGCCTGGGACAGGGGCATGGAAACACCATATATTTT. This sequence encodes CASSLGQGHGNTIYF.

In its sample, this clone was seen a few times. This chain uses TRBV7-9 with TRBJ2-1; TRBD2 matches at 11 bases. The CDR3 is made up of 18 amino acids. The ends lost 3 bases at V and 8 bases at J; junction bases unmatched: 15. The germline V gene has CDR1 SEHNR and CDR2 FQNEAQ (reference sequence). CDR3 in amino acids: CASSLPPRLAGSRDEQFF. For the CDR3, the DNA is TGTGCCAGCAGCTTGCCCCCAAGACTAGCGGGGTCACGGGATGAGCAGTTCTTC.

V and J are TRBV6-1 and TRBJ1-5, with 7 bases that match TRBD1. The trim removed 0 bases at V and 3 bases at J, leaving 2 bases unmatched. Germline CDR1 is MNHNS and CDR2 is SASEGT. The CDR3 runs to 15 residues. Here the CDR3 reads CASSEAGTVNQPQHF. CDR3 coding DNA: TGTGCCAGCAGTGAAGCGGGGACAGTCAATCAGCCCCAGCATTTT.

This clone has more than one count but fewer than ten. This chain connects TRBV3-1 (or the pseudogene TRBV3-2) to TRBJ2-7; TRBD2 might be the D (5 bases). Germline V CDR1 and CDR2: LGHDT, YNNKEL (reference sequence). Trimming removed 0 bases from V and 0 bases from J, with 9 bases in between. This CDR3 has 15 residues. The CDR3 sequence: CASSQEGLSSYEQYF. The CDR3 DNA is TGTGCCAGCAGCCAAGAAGGACTGAGCTCCTACGAGCAGTACTTC.

The chain links TRBV27 to TRBJ1-4, with D perhaps TRBD1 (5 bases). Germline CDR1 reads MNHEY; CDR2 reads SMNVEV (reference sequence). The CDR3 length is 15 residues. The V end was cut by 3 bases, the J end by 3 bases, with 11 bases between. CDR3 DNA sequence: TGTGCCAGCAGTTTTCGTTGGGGCCCTAATGAAAAACTGTTTTTT. This encodes CASSFRWGPNEKLFF.

This clone was counted a single time. The chain couples TRBV6-5 to TRBJ2-3, with TRBD1 identical over 11 bases. CDR1 and CDR2 from the germline V gene are MNHEY and SVGAGI. Trimming at V came to 6 bases and at J to 4 bases, leaving 6 bases not matched to a gene. The CDR3 is 15 residues long. The CDR3, as DNA: TGTGCCAGCAGGCCGGGACAGGGGGAATCAGATACGCAGTATTTT. This gives the protein CASRPGQGESDTQYF.

The rearrangement uses TRBV10-3 and TRBJ2-3; the match to TRBD2 covers 8 bases. The V and J ends lost 2 bases and 4 bases, in that order; junction bases with no gene match: 2. This CDR3 contains 14 residues. Germline CDR1 reads ENHRY; CDR2 reads SYGVKD. This CDR3 reads CAISEVGGADTQYF. The CDR3 DNA follows: TGTGCCATCAGTGAGGTCGGGGGGGCAGATACGCAGTATTTT.

This chain joins TRBV14 and TRBJ1-6; TRBD1 agrees at 7 bases. CDR3 length: 14 residues. J gave up 6 bases and V 5 bases, and 4 bases lay outside the gene matches. From germline, CDR1 is SGHDN and CDR2 FVKESK. CDR3 coding DNA: TGTGCCAGCAGCTCGGGACAGCTTAATTCACCCCTCCACTTT. As protein: CASSSGQLNSPLHF.